Following are 10 T cell receptor beta chains from one sample sequenced in a study of radiation and T cells in renal cell carcinoma. The data were produced by immunoSEQ multiplex PCR, yet TCRdb's version contains in-frame clones alone and is incomplete. The table lists 130,000 to 150,000 clones, 80% to 90% of them singletons. Time point here: blood 4 weeks post-SBRT, at nephrectomy. Treatment specified: 15 Gy SBRT to primary tumor, nephrectomy 4 weeks later. Sequenced here: blood, sampled from a patient whose treatment included radiotherapy and nephrectomy. The origin of the receptors is a woman aged 50 to 65 with renal cell carcinoma.

About this clone: In the same sample, other DNA sequences code for this CDR3. V usage is TRBV10-1 and J usage is TRBJ1-1; D is undetermined. V was cut by 6 bases and J by 1 base, with 9 bases left in between. CDR3 length: 13 amino acids. Germline V gives CDR1 WNHNN, CDR2 SYGVQD (reference sequence). CDR3 in DNA: TGCGCCAGCAGGCCGGACGGGAACACTGAAGCTTTCTTT. Its translation: CASRPDGNTEAFF.

There are a few counts of this clone. The V and J genes are TRBV30 and TRBJ1-1; tentatively, D is TRBD1 (5 bases). This CDR3 region has 13 residues. Trimming cost V 1 base and J 1 base, with 7 bases left between them. Germline V CDR1 and CDR2: GTSNPN, SVGIG (reference sequence). The CDR3 is CAWSGGTNTEAFF. The CDR3 coding sequence is TGTGCCTGGAGTGGAGGGACGAACACTGAAGCTTTCTTT.

The CDR3 DNA reads TGTGCCAGCAGCCCAGGACAGGGGGGATACAATGAGCAGTTCTTC. It codes for CASSPGQGGYNEQFF. The rearrangement uses TRBV7-3 and TRBJ2-1; 10 bases are a match to TRBD1. The J segment lost 4 bases and the V segment lost 5 bases, leaving 5 bases of the junction unmatched. The CDR3 has 15 residues. Germline V gene data show CDR1 as SGHTA and CDR2 as FQGTGA.

In DNA, the CDR3 is TGTGCCACCAGCGCGGGACAGGGGGGGGCCACTGAAGCTTTCTTT. This translates into CATSAGQGGATEAFF. This chain joins TRBV15 and TRBJ1-1, with TRBD1 identical over 11 bases. Germline V gene data show CDR1 as LNHNV and CDR2 as YYDKDF (reference sequence). The CDR3 length is 15 residues. V shed 5 bases and J 4 bases; nucleotides not matched to a gene: 6.

The rearrangement links TRBV6-6 to TRBJ2-3, with D maybe TRBD1 (6 bases). The germline V and J ends were trimmed by 6 bases and 0 bases, with 10 bases remaining between them. CDR1 is MNHNY, CDR2 SVGAGI, per germline (reference sequence). The CDR3 is 14 amino acids. The CDR3: CASSSGQSTDTQYF. DNA of the CDR3: TGTGCCAGCAGCTCGGGACAAAGCACAGATACGCAGTATTTT.

The gene calls are TRBV7-9 and TRBJ1-4; D gene unclear. Between the trimmed V and J ends, which lost 1 base and 3 bases, there was a span of 9 bases. Germline loops: CDR1 SEHNR, CDR2 FQNEAQ (reference sequence). The CDR3 runs 15 residues. CDR3 protein: CASSLGTAPNEKLFF. The CDR3 nucleotides are TGTGCCAGCAGCTTAGGAACAGCCCCTAATGAAAAACTGTTTTTT.

J is TRBJ2-5 and V is TRBV27; tentative D call: TRBD2 (5 bases). Deletions cut 0 bases from V and 7 bases from J, with 9 bases between. Per the germline V gene, CDR1 is MNHEY and CDR2 is SMNVEV (reference sequence). This CDR3 comprises 13 residues. CDR3 in amino acids: CASSLSVGVTQYF. The DNA of the CDR3 is TGTGCCAGCAGTTTATCGGTGGGAGTGACCCAGTACTTC.

A remark on this clone: One end of the junction does not line up with germline, which may come from a read error. This chain links TRBV7-7 with TRBJ1-2; weak D call: TRBD1 (6 bases). The CDR3 spans 16 residues. The V gene's germline CDR1 is SSHAT and CDR2 FNYEAQ (reference sequence). The DNA for the CDR3 is TGTGCTAGCAGCTTACCAGGGGAGGGGGCTAACTATGGCTACACCTTC. Translating gives CASSLPGEGANYGYTF.

The V and J genes are TRBV9 and TRBJ2-3; D gene uncertain. Germline V gene sequence: CDR1 SGDLS, CDR2 YYNGEE. V was shortened by 1 base and J by 4 bases, with 13 bases between the two germline ends. The CDR3 is 15 residues long. DNA for the CDR3: TGTGCCAGCAGCGTATGGGAATCCGTTTCAGATACGCAGTATTTT. It encodes CASSVWESVSDTQYF.

This clone occurred once. The V gene is TRBV7-9, the J gene TRBJ1-1; D is possibly TRBD1 (5 bases). The V end was cut by 1 base, the J end by 6 bases, with 6 bases between. Per germline, CDR1 SEHNR and CDR2 FQNEAQ (reference sequence). The CDR3 is 12 residues long. Written as DNA, the CDR3 is TGTGCCAGCAGCTTAGGGGGCCCTGAAGCTTTCTTT. It codes for CASSLGGPEAFF.